This entry features one T cell receptor (beta chain) sequence. Its matching antigen is unknown. The junction differs from germline at one of its ends, possibly a read error. This record belongs to a study of T-cell reconstitution after alpha-beta-depleted transplantation in children. Study-wide findings and caveats: Reportedly, roughly two months post-transplant, alpha-beta T cells arose from several hundred expanded graft clones.

The CDR3 covers 14 residues. Germline V CDR1 and CDR2: SGDLS, YYNGEE. Unique molecular identifiers tagged the TCRbeta library. TCRdb itself ran the PCR reads through MiXCR, one entry per CDR3 protein. Of 350,000 to 500,000 distinct CDR3 sequences listed, over 40% were seen once; the top ten hold 27%. The clonotype was recovered from a girl aged 2 to 10 with aplastic anemia, due to receive a stem cell transplant. This chain connects TRBV9 to TRBJ2-7; D call uncertain. The source material was PBMCs, sampled before TCRalphabeta/CD19-depleted stem cell transplant. The CDR3 bases are TGTGCCAGCAGCGTAGGAGTAGGGTCCTCCGAGCAGTACTTC. Translated: CASSVGVGSSEQYF.